This TCR beta chain is from a study of regulatory T cells in long-lasting Graves disease (dated by TCRdb to about 2021). Background on the whole study: Persistent Graves' disease meant more than 5 years of antithyroid drug treatment with TSH receptor autoantibodies that stayed positive. A total of some 35 samples underwent TCR sequencing, from 13 patients with persistent Graves' disease and some 20 patients with newly diagnosed Graves' disease. Antithyroid drugs had been taken for approximately 10 years on average by persistent Graves' disease patients in the clinical cohort. The study was registered as a clinical trial and conducted in China. Patients with persistent Graves' disease were compared with patients with newly diagnosed Graves' disease using TCR sequencing and RNA sequencing of peripheral blood.

CDR1 and CDR2 are drawn from the germline V gene: SGHAT, FQNNGV. The junction carries 9 bases between V and J, which are trimmed by 2 bases and 5 bases respectively. The CDR3 covers 14 residues, taking in both the cysteine and the phenylalanine. This entry keeps only the CDR3 DNA: 42 bases, framed from base 1. This clonotype has just a few counts. It lacks a known antigen. There are no base qualities to consult, and no much larger clone falls within one base. The sample's time point label, decoded: persistent/refractory GD, antithyroid drugs over 5 years with positive TRAb. RNA was extracted from PBMCs in TRIzol for both TCR sequencing and RNA sequencing. Graves' disease was diagnosed according to American Thyroid Association guidelines. Patients for the study were recruited at an endocrinology department in Xi'an, China. From each patient, approximately 10 milliliters of peripheral blood was collected into an EDTA anticoagulant tube. Ficoll Paque Plus density gradient separation was used to isolate PBMCs, and no additional T cell sorting was done. An Agilent 2100 Bioanalyzer and agarose gel were used to check RNA quality, and a NanoDrop 2000 was used to measure RNA concentration.

Findings and caveats that apply to the study as a whole: Lower TCR Shannon entropy and fewer highly expanded clones were observed in persistent Graves' disease patients than in newly diagnosed patients, which suggested clonal expansion. Only the TCR beta chain was sequenced and analyzed. The authors acknowledged the small sample size as a limitation that may reduce accuracy. A larger number of public clonotypes was shared among persistent patients (fewer than 3,000) than among newly diagnosed patients (more than 850). Only peripheral blood was studied, because thyroid tissue, the primary lesion, was inaccessible. Persistent disease showed preferential use of TRBV28, TRBJ1-2 and TRBJ2-5, whereas newly diagnosed disease favored TRBV20-1 and TRBJ2-1.

The library was built by means of multiplex PCR. Sequencer: Illumina HiSeq 4000. iRepertoire HTBI primers and Arm-PCR amplification of CDR3 regions were used to construct TCR beta libraries. Before sequencing, the PCR products went through gel purification. The authors processed their data as follows. Gene usage analysis of CDR3 amino acid clonotypes relied on the roughly 58 TRBV and around 14 TRBJ segments identified across samples. Filtered high-quality paired reads were merged into contigs using COPE and FqMerger. BLAST was used to align contigs to the IMGT TRBV, TRBD and TRBJ reference genes, and CDR3 was defined following IMGT. Highly expanded clones were defined as clonotypes with a frequency above 0.1%. Shannon entropy was used to measure repertoire diversity, and the Gini coefficient was used to measure V-J evenness. Clonotypes shared by more than one individual were considered public. TCRdb redid the processing of the public reads, applying fastp at Q25 and MiXCR, and retained in-frame beta chains. One record per CDR3 amino acid sequence lists the most common genes and DNA. The authors' filters were not applied to this entry. The sample contains more than 650,000 distinct CDR3 sequences, around 32% of them found a single time. About two fifths of the sample lies in the top ten.

The receptor was derived from a female donor with Graves disease. The sequence is built from TRBV11-2 and TRBJ1-4; too little of a D gene remains to name it. Sequencing used peripheral blood mononuclear cells (PBMCs), obtained when the disease was refractory, from a patient treated with antithyroid drugs. The CDR3 amino acid sequence is: CASSLSYGNEKLFF. The nucleotide sequence is TGTGCCAGCAGCTTATCCTACGGCAATGAAAAACTGTTTTTT. With the portions outside the CDR3 filled from the reference TRBV11-2 and TRBJ1-4 genes, the complete variable region becomes EAGVAQSPRYKIIEKRQSVAFWCNPISGHATLYWYQQILGQGPKLLIQFQNNGVVDDSQLPKDRFSAERLKGVDSTLKIQPAKLEDSAVYLCASSLSYGNEKLFFGSGTQLSVL.